The rows below give T cell receptor beta chains drawn from one sample of a study of blood T cell repertoires in COVID-19. Clones were sequenced by immunoSEQ multiplex PCR, and TCRdb holds only the in-frame ones, with some missing. The sample yields 250,000 to 350,000 clones, around 88% seen once. Sequenced sample: peripheral blood. Receptors originate from a man under 40 with acute or convalescent COVID-19. CDR3s include the opening cysteine and the closing phenylalanine or tryptophan. The order of the fields is D gene, clone size, J gene, V gene, CDR3 protein, CDR3 DNA. A D gene is named only where the DNA matches it firmly. Only part of the rows carry a size: once, few, many, or a class if the clone is expanded.

>.|.|TRBJ2-5|TRBV18
CASSPRSGEETQYF
TGTGCCAGCTCACCACGTTCGGGGGAGGAGACCCAGTACTTC
>.|.|TRBJ1-1|TRBV2
CASTRPGDTEAFF
TGTGCCAGCACCCGTCCAGGGGACACTGAAGCTTTCTTT
>TRBD1|.|TRBJ1-2|TRBV27
CASSFQQGASGYTF
TGTGCCAGCAGTTTCCAACAGGGGGCCTCTGGCTACACCTTC
>.|.|TRBJ2-3|TRBV7-2
CASSLAPGHRTDTQYF
TGTGCCAGCAGCTTAGCCCCGGGACACCGCACAGATACGCAGTATTTT
>TRBD2|.|TRBJ2-1|TRBV30
CAWSPTSGRGWRQFF
TGTGCCTGGAGTCCGACTAGCGGGAGGGGGTGGAGGCAGTTCTTC
>TRBD1|.|TRBJ2-1|TRBV5-6
CASSLQGRVNEQFF
TGTGCCAGCAGCCTACAGGGGAGAGTCAATGAGCAGTTCTTC
>TRBD1|.|TRBJ2-3|TRBV11-3
CASSLGTGTVTDTQYF
TGTGCCAGCAGCTTGGGGACCGGGACAGTCACAGATACGCAGTATTTT
>.|.|TRBJ1-2|TRBV6-5
CASSLRGMDGYTF
TGTGCCAGCAGTTTAAGGGGGATGGATGGCTACACCTTC
>.|few|TRBJ1-1|TRBV5-4
CASSLGVMNTEAFF
TGTGCCAGCAGCTTGGGAGTGATGAACACTGAAGCTTTCTTT
>TRBD1|.|TRBJ1-6|TRBV27
CASSFRDRSLNSPLHF
TGTGCCAGCAGTTTCAGGGACAGAAGCCTTAATTCACCCCTCCACTTT
>TRBD1|.|TRBJ1-2|TRBV7-2
CASSLVRQGANYGYTF
TGTGCCAGCAGCTTAGTAAGGCAGGGGGCGAACTATGGCTACACCTTC
>TRBD1|.|TRBJ1-4|TRBV6-5
CASRTDRVGEKLFF
TGTGCCAGCAGGACGGACAGGGTCGGGGAAAAACTGTTTTTT
>.|.|TRBJ2-7|TRBV6-6
CASSYKARSYEQYF
TGTGCCAGCAGTTATAAAGCTAGATCCTACGAGCAGTACTTC
>.|.|TRBJ2-1|TRBV19
CASSTRTVVLEQFF
TGTGCCAGTAGTACTAGGACAGTGGTTTTAGAGCAGTTCTTC
>TRBD1|.|TRBJ1-5|TRBV28
CASSPFRGTSNQPQHF
TGTGCCAGCAGTCCGTTCAGGGGGACTAGCAATCAGCCCCAGCATTTT
>TRBD1|once|TRBJ1-4|TRBV2
CASSPTGDGEKLFF
TGTGCCAGCAGTCCAACAGGGGACGGTGAAAAACTGTTTTTT
>.|.|TRBJ2-7|TRBV7-2
CASSFIPGWYEQYF
TGTGCCAGCAGCTTCATCCCAGGGTGGTACGAGCAGTACTTC
>TRBD1|.|TRBJ2-7|TRBV19
CASSIRGQGATRILYEQYF
TGTGCCAGTAGTATAAGGGGACAGGGGGCCACAAGAATCCTCTACGAGCAGTACTTC
>TRBD2|.|TRBJ2-7|TRBV6-5
CASGTFPSGAYEQYF
TGTGCCAGCGGGACCTTCCCTAGCGGGGCCTACGAGCAGTACTTC
>.|once|TRBJ2-7|TRBV3-1/TRBV3-2
CASSQAFGTPTYQYF
TGTGCCAGCAGCCAAGCCTTCGGGACACCGACGTATCAGTACTTC